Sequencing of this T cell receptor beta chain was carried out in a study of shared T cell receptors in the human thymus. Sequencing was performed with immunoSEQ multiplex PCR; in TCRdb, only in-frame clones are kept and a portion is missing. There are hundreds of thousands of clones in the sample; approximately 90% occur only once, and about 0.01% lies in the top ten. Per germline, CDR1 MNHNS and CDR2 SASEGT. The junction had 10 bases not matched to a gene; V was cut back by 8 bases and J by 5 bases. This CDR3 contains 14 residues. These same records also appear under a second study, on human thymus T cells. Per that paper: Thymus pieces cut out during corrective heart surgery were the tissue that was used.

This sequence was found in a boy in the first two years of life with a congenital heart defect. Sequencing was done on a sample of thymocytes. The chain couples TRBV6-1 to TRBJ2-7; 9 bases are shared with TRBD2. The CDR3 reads CASHSGSGRDEQYF. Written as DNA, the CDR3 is TGTGCCAGCCATAGCGGGAGTGGAAGAGACGAGCAGTACTTC.